This T cell receptor (beta chain) was profiled in a study of technical replicates of blood from four donors. The ends lost 0 bases at V and 0 bases at J; junction bases unmatched: 3. CDR1 is SEHNR, CDR2 FQNEAQ, per germline (reference sequence). The CDR3 is made up of 16 amino acids. The table came from immunoSEQ multiplex PCR; TCRdb's copy has only in-frame clones and leaves some out. The data show 80,000 to 100,000 clones, with about 91% seen just once and 0.25% to 0.35% held by the top ten. The TCR sequence derives from a human donor in good health. The gene calls are TRBV7-9 and TRBJ1-2; 8 bases are shared with TRBD1. Sequenced: T cells isolated from PBMCs. The CDR3 DNA sequence: TGTGCCAGCAGCTTAGCCGGGACAGGATCTAACTATGGCTACACCTTC. Translation gives CASSLAGTGSNYGYTF.